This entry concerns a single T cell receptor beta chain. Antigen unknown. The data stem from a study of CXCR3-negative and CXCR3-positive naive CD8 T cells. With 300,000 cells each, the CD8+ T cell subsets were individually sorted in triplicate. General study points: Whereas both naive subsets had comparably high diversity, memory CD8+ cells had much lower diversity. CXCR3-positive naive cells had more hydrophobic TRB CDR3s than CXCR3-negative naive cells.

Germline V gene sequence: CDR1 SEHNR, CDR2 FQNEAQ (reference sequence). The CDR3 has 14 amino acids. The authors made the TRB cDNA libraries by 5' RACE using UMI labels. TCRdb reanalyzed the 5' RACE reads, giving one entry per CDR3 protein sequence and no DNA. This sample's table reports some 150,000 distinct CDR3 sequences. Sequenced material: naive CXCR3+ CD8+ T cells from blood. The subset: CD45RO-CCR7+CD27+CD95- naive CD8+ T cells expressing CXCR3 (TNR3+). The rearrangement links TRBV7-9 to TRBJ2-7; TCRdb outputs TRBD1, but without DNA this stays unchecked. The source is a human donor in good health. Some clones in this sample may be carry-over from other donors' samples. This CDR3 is CASSSRDRSYEQYF.